The next 21 T cell receptor beta chains were all read from a single sample in a study of blood T cell repertoires in COVID-19. Using immunoSEQ multiplex PCR, the repertoire was profiled, and TCRdb retains in-frame clones only, with some absent. This sample carries over 300,000 clones, around 85% of them seen once, and the ten largest clones take 7.2%. Sequencing was carried out using peripheral blood. These receptors all stem from a human donor in a cohort sampled during active COVID-19.

The chain couples TRBV6-5 to TRBJ2-3, with TRBD1 matching 7 bases. This CDR3 comprises 15 residues. V was pared by 8 bases and J by 4 bases, with 12 bases of the junction left unmatched. Germline V gene lookup returns CDR1 MNHEY and CDR2 SVGAGI. CDR3 nucleotides: TGTGCCAGCCGAGTCCCCGGGACAGCCGCAGATACGCAGTATTTT. Translated, it gives CASRVPGTAADTQYF.

The chain employs TRBV5-1 and TRBJ1-2; the match to TRBD1 covers 9 bases. Germline CDR1 SGHRS, CDR2 YFSETQ. The V and J ends lost 3 bases and 8 bases, in that order; junction bases with no gene match: 2. This CDR3 is 12 amino acids long. DNA for the CDR3: TGCGCCAGCAGCTCCGACAGGGGGGGCTACACCTTC. The encoded protein is CASSSDRGGYTF.

This chain links TRBV7-6 with TRBJ1-2, with a possible D match to TRBD1 (6 bases). The CDR3 sequence is 13 residues long. The V and J ends lost 6 bases and 8 bases respectively, with 16 bases between them. Germline CDR1 and CDR2: SGHVS and FNYEAQ. Here the CDR3 reads CASSHLTGLGYTF. CDR3 nucleotide sequence: TGTGCCAGCAGTCATTTAACAGGGTTAGGCTACACCTTC.

V usage is TRBV15 and J usage is TRBJ2-7, with 10 bases aligning to TRBD2. CDR3 size: 17 residues. Germline V lookup: CDR1 LNHNV, CDR2 YYDKDF (reference sequence). V lost 7 bases, J lost 1 base, and 13 bases stayed unmatched. Here the CDR3 reads CATTRRGSGGRSYEQYF. DNA for the CDR3: TGTGCCACCACACGACGGGGTAGCGGGGGGCGGTCCTACGAGCAGTACTTC.

There are many counts of this clone. This chain connects TRBV11-3 to TRBJ2-3, with 9 bases fitting TRBD2. The CDR3 contains 15 residues. In germline, CDR1 is SGHNT, CDR2 YENEEA. J lost 6 bases, V lost 1 base, and 5 bases had no gene match. The CDR3 loop is CASSLAGLARDTQYF. DNA of the CDR3: TGTGCCAGCAGCTTAGCTGGACTAGCGAGGGATACGCAGTATTTT.

V and J are TRBV12-5 and TRBJ2-1; 9 nucleotides agree with TRBD2. J gave up 3 bases and V 6 bases, and 12 bases lay outside the gene matches. Germline V gene data show CDR1 as LGHNT and CDR2 as FRNRAP. The CDR3 spans 17 residues. CDR3 sequence reads: CASGVDPIAGVYNEQFF. DNA of the CDR3: TGTGCTAGTGGCGTTGACCCCATAGCGGGGGTCTACAATGAGCAGTTCTTC.

This clone was recorded once. V and J are TRBV7-2 and TRBJ1-6; 7 bases line up with TRBD1. Germline values: CDR1 SGHTA, CDR2 FQGNSA. This CDR3 is 13 amino acids long. The V segment lost 10 bases and the J segment 7 bases; nucleotides outside the gene matches: 7. The CDR3 region has the DNA TGTGCCACCAACGCAGGGGGAAATTCACCCCTCCACTTT. Translating it yields CATNAGGNSPLHF.

This clone has only one observation. This sequence joins TRBV7-3 and TRBJ2-1, with 11 bases matching TRBD1. Germline V gives CDR1 SGHTA, CDR2 FQGTGA. The ends lost 5 bases at V and 5 bases at J; junction bases unmatched: 5. The CDR3 sequence is 15 residues long. The CDR3 region has the DNA TGTGCCAGCAGCCCAGGGACAGGGGGTAACAATGAGCAGTTCTTC. Translating gives CASSPGTGGNNEQFF.

The V and J genes are TRBV19 and TRBJ2-3; 11 bases agree with TRBD2. V gave up 7 bases and J gave up 4 bases; unmatched junction bases: 4. The CDR3 has 14 residues. The V gene's germline CDR1 is LNHDA and CDR2 SQIVND (reference sequence). The CDR3 loop is CASKLAGGPDTQYF. The CDR3 nucleotides are TGTGCCAGTAAGCTAGCGGGGGGACCAGATACGCAGTATTTT. Drawing the rest from reference TRBV19 and TRBJ2-3, the complete variable domain is DGGITQSPKYLFRKEGQNVTLSCEQNLNHDAMYWYRQDPGQGLRLIYYSQIVNDFQKGDIAEGYSVSREKKESFPLTVTSAQKNPTAFYLCASKLAGGPDTQYFGPGTRLTVL.

The gene calls are TRBV7-9 and TRBJ1-1, with D perhaps TRBD1 (6 bases). Germline CDR1 SEHNR, CDR2 FQNEAQ (reference sequence). V was pared by 8 bases and J by 5 bases, with 12 bases between. This CDR3 is built from 12 residues. CDR3 amino acids: CASGRGDTEAFF. The DNA for the CDR3 is TGTGCCAGCGGCAGGGGCGATACTGAAGCTTTCTTT.

CDR3 DNA sequence: TGTGCCAGCAGCTTACCAGGGGAACAGCCCCAGCATTTT. Encoded protein: CASSLPGEQPQHF. The V call is TRBV5-6, the J call TRBJ1-5; maybe TRBD1 (6 bases). From germline, CDR1 is SGHDT and CDR2 YYEEEE. This CDR3 is 13 amino acids long. Deletions cut 2 bases from V and 7 bases from J, with 10 bases between.

J is TRBJ2-7 and V is TRBV6-1, with D unclear. CDR3 length equals 12 residues. Germline V CDR1 and CDR2: MNHNS, SASEGT. Trimming pared 3 bases from V and 3 bases from J, leaving 6 bases between. The CDR3 DNA reads TGTGCCAGCAGTGATCCTATCTACGAGCAGTACTTC. This encodes CASSDPIYEQYF.

This clone has only a few counts. This chain connects TRBV15 to TRBJ2-2, with 10 bases lining up with TRBD1. Germline V gives CDR1 LNHNV, CDR2 YYDKDF (reference sequence). This CDR3 is built from 15 residues. With V trimmed by 4 bases and J by 6 bases, 5 bases remained unmatched. The CDR3 nucleotides read TGTGCCACCAGCAAAGAAGGACAGGGGGCCGGGGAGCTGTTTTTT. Translated, it gives CATSKEGQGAGELFF. Drawing the rest from reference TRBV15 and TRBJ2-2, the complete variable domain is DAMVIQNPRYQVTQFGKPVTLSCSQTLNHNVMYWYQQKSSQAPKLLFHYYDKDFNNEADTPDNFQSRRPNTSFCFLDIRSPGLGDTAMYLCATSKEGQGAGELFFGEGSRLTVL.

J is TRBJ2-3 and V is TRBV24-1; 9 bases align to TRBD1. V shed 3 bases and J 2 bases; nucleotides not matched to a gene: 5. The CDR3 length is 16 residues. CDR1 KGHDR and CDR2 SFDVKD come from the germline V gene. CDR3 protein: CATSDLRDRATDTQYF. As DNA, the CDR3 is TGTGCCACCAGTGATCTTCGGGACAGGGCCACAGATACGCAGTATTTT.

The V call is TRBV27, the J call TRBJ2-7, with D perhaps matching TRBD1 (6 bases). The CDR3 loop spans 15 amino acids. The germline V gene encodes CDR1 MNHEY and CDR2 SMNVEV (reference sequence). V was clipped by 0 bases and J by 3 bases, with 12 bases between them. This CDR3 reads CASSLSRGSGYEQYF. CDR3 sequence (DNA): TGTGCCAGCAGTTTATCAAGGGGGTCGGGCTACGAGCAGTACTTC.

V gene TRBV7-3 combines with J gene TRBJ2-3; 8 bases are shared with TRBD1. The CDR3 length is 14 residues. V trimming: 5 bases; J trimming: 2 bases; junction bases outside the gene matches: 3. CDR1 is SGHTA and CDR2 is FQGTGA in the germline V gene. In DNA, the CDR3 is TGTGCCAGCAGCCCGGACAGGGACACAGATACGCAGTATTTT. Its translation: CASSPDRDTDTQYF. Supplemented by reference TRBV7-3 and TRBJ2-3, the full variable domain reads GAGVSQTPSNKVTEKGKYVELRCDPISGHTALYWYRQSLGQGPEFLIYFQGTGAADDSGLPNDRFFAVRPEGSVSTLKIQRTERGDSAVYLCASSPDRDTDTQYFGPGTRLTVL.

This clone was detected once. The chain carries TRBV6-2 or TRBV6-3 and TRBJ2-7, with D tentatively TRBD1 (6 bases). The CDR3 consists of 12 residues. Germline V gene sequence: CDR1 MNHEY, CDR2 SVGEGT. The V end was cut by 4 bases, the J end by 6 bases, with 10 bases between. CDR3 DNA: TGTGCCAGCAGTTCGATGACAGGCGAGCAGTACTTC. Amino acid sequence: CASSSMTGEQYF.

This sequence joins TRBV7-2 and TRBJ1-5; TRBD1 is a possible D gene (5 bases). The germline V gene has CDR1 SGHTA and CDR2 FQGNSA. Trimming cost V 4 bases and J 7 bases, with 14 bases left between them. The CDR3 length is 14 residues. CDR3 sequence reads: CASSYRGVRQPQHF. Written as DNA, the CDR3 is TGTGCCAGCAGCTACCGGGGGGTGCGCCAGCCCCAGCATTTT.

The V gene is TRBV2, the J gene TRBJ2-3; unclear D gene. CDR3 length equals 13 residues. Germline V lookup: CDR1 SNHLY, CDR2 FYNNEI. The V end lost 2 bases, the J end lost 7 bases, and 10 bases lay between the germline ends. The CDR3 bases are TGTGCCAGCAGTGAATCGAACGGGTATACGCAGTATTTT. Its translation is CASSESNGYTQYF.

V is TRBV7-3 and J is TRBJ2-1, with 11 bases identical to TRBD2. CDR1 is SGHTA, CDR2 FQGTGA, per germline. This CDR3 comprises 15 residues. J lost 8 bases, V lost 5 bases, and 8 bases had no gene match. The CDR3 spells CASSPMTSGDDEQFF. The DNA for the CDR3 is TGTGCCAGCAGCCCAATGACTAGCGGGGACGATGAGCAGTTCTTC.

CDR3 bases: TGTGCCTACTTACCGGGACTTACGAACACCGGGGAGCTGTTTTTT. Translating gives CAYLPGLTNTGELFF. The chain is built from TRBV30 and TRBJ2-2; D is possibly TRBD2 (6 bases). CDR1 and CDR2 (germline): GTSNPN, SVGIG (reference sequence). The CDR3 has 15 amino acids. The ends were cut back, 7 bases at V and 0 bases at J, with 15 bases in the middle.